This T cell receptor (beta chain) was sequenced in a study of blood T cell repertoires in COVID-19. Overall study: COVID-19 samples, acute and convalescent, were from the United States, Italy and Spain.

Clones were read by immunoSEQ multiplex PCR, and TCRdb kept only the in-frame ones, dropping some. The data contain a few hundred thousand clones, 75% to 90% of them singletons. Trimming cost V 1 base and J 6 bases, with 9 bases left between them. The CDR3 consists of 13 residues. The rearrangement links TRBV12-3 or TRBV12-4 to TRBJ1-1, with a possible D match to TRBD1 (5 bases). What was sequenced was peripheral blood. The clonotype was recovered from a woman between 65 and 79 years old with COVID-19, enrolled during active disease. The DNA of the CDR3 is TGTGCCAGCAGTTTAGGGACATGGGCTGAAGCTTTCTTT. It translates to CASSLGTWAEAFF.